Listed here are 20 T cell receptor beta chains from one sample, sequenced in a study of T cell repertoires in cytomegalovirus infection. TCRdb called the reads again in MiXCR, with one record for every CDR3 protein. The table shows approximately 250,000 distinct CDR3 sequences, with 8% to 9.5% occurring only once. The sequenced sample consisted of PBMCs. These receptors all come from a human donor in good health (CMV status not recorded). Some clones in this sample may be carry-over from other donors' samples.

This clonotype appeared a few times. This chain links TRBV20-1 with TRBJ1-4, with D perhaps TRBD1 (5 bases). The CDR3 contains 14 residues. V gave up 7 bases and J gave up 6 bases, with 18 bases separating them. Germline V gene data show CDR1 as DFQATT and CDR2 as SNEGSKA (reference sequence). The CDR3 is CSVRGAGLDEKLFF. CDR3 sequence (DNA): TGCAGTGTCAGAGGGGCAGGCCTAGATGAAAAACTGTTTTTT.

This clonotype was detected only a few times. The rearrangement joins TRBV6-2 or TRBV6-3 to TRBJ2-2; 9 bases line up with TRBD2. The trim removed 2 bases at V and 5 bases at J, leaving 12 bases unmatched. The germline V gene encodes CDR1 MNHEY and CDR2 SVGEGT. The CDR3 extends over 18 amino acids. DNA for the CDR3: TGTGCCAGCAGTTACCTCCGCGGGAGGGCCTCAAGAACCGGGGAGCTGTTTTTT. Translating gives CASSYLRGRASRTGELFF.

This clonotype was detected a few times. The rearrangement uses TRBV19 and TRBJ1-2; D not resolved. CDR1 is LNHDA and CDR2 is SQIVND in the germline V gene (reference sequence). The CDR3 consists of 15 residues. The V end was cut by 7 bases, the J end by 6 bases, with 21 bases between. The chain's CDR3 is CASKDAVVGIDGYTF. In nucleotides, the CDR3 is TGTGCCAGTAAAGACGCAGTGGTAGGAATCGATGGCTACACCTTC.

This clonotype was picked up many times. The CDR3 DNA reads as TGTGCCAGCAGCCCAGTCCGGGGGAGGGCCACCGGGGAGCTGTTTTTT. Its protein is CASSPVRGRATGELFF. The chain links TRBV7-2 to TRBJ2-2; 7 nucleotides line up with TRBD2. Germline assignment: CDR1 SGHTA and CDR2 FQGNSA. The CDR3 extends over 16 amino acids. The V gene end was trimmed by 5 bases and the J gene end by 4 bases; junction bases not matched to a gene: 10.

The chain combines TRBV9 with TRBJ2-1; D might be TRBD2 (6 bases). Trimming removed 4 bases from V and 3 bases from J, with 14 bases in between. The germline V gene has CDR1 SGDLS and CDR2 YYNGEE. This CDR3 contains 15 residues. CDR3 DNA: TGTGCCAGCAGCCCTCAGGGAGGCCTCTACAATGAGCAGTTCTTC. Translation gives CASSPQGGLYNEQFF.

This clonotype has ten or more counts. CDR3 in DNA: TGTGCCAGCAGCTTAGCGATTAAGGGACTAGCGCACCAAGAGACCCAGTACTTC. It specifies CASSLAIKGLAHQETQYF. The V gene is TRBV7-2, the J gene TRBJ2-5; 10 bases match TRBD2. This CDR3 has 18 amino acids. Looked up from germline, CDR1 is SGHTA and CDR2 is FQGNSA. Trimming cost V 0 bases and J 0 bases; bases outside gene matches: 7.

This clonotype came up many times. The chain has TRBV20-1 and TRBJ1-1; D possibly corresponds to TRBD1 (6 bases). CDR3 length equals 14 residues. V was pared by 3 bases and J by 7 bases, with 18 bases between. Looked up from germline, CDR1 is DFQATT and CDR2 is SNEGSKA (reference sequence). CDR3 sequence: CSASAVLGGLEAFF. CDR3 nucleotide sequence: TGCAGTGCTAGTGCGGTTTTGGGGGGCCTTGAAGCTTTCTTT.

This clonotype appeared many times. The chain recombines TRBV7-2 with TRBJ1-3; weak D call: TRBD1 (5 bases). Trimming took off 2 bases at V and 16 bases at J, with 12 bases between the two ends. Germline lookup yields CDR1 SGHTA and CDR2 FQGNSA. This CDR3 is 11 amino acids long. The CDR3 nucleotides are TGTGCCAGCAGCTTAATGAGACAGTACTATTTT. This codes for CASSLMRQYYF.

The J gene is TRBJ2-5, the V gene TRBV20-1, with a tentative D call TRBD1 (6 bases). V gave up 8 bases and J gave up 11 bases, with 21 bases separating them. The V gene's germline CDR1 is DFQATT and CDR2 SNEGSKA (reference sequence). This CDR3 has 12 amino acids. Here the CDR3 reads CSTGQGREAQYF. The CDR3 nucleotides are TGCAGTACAGGTCAGGGGAGAGAGGCACAGTACTTC.

A remark on this clonotype: A much larger clone differs by one base, so this may be a read error. The chain employs TRBV7-9 and TRBJ2-7, with TRBD2 as a possible D gene (5 bases). V lost 5 bases and J lost 5, with 13 bases in between. There are 13 residues in the CDR3. From germline, CDR1 is SEHNR and CDR2 FQNEAQ (reference sequence). DNA of the CDR3: TGTGCCAGCAGCCAGGACTCCCAAGACGAGCAGTACTTC. It yields the protein CASSQDSQDEQYF.

In DNA form, the CDR3 reads TGTGCCAGCAGCCCTGACCGGGTCTCTGGAAACACCATATATTTT. It is translated as CASSPDRVSGNTIYF. The chain recombines TRBV7-9 with TRBJ1-3; the D is unclear. The CDR3 is made up of 15 amino acids. The V and J ends lost 5 bases and 0 bases respectively, with 11 bases between them. Germline CDR1 SEHNR, CDR2 FQNEAQ (reference sequence).

The V call is TRBV6-2 or TRBV6-3, the J call TRBJ1-5; D is uncertain. The length of the CDR3 is 15 residues. Germline CDR1 and CDR2: MNHEY and SVGEGT. Trimming pared 6 bases from V and 4 bases from J, leaving 16 bases between. The CDR3: CASSIGGTLNQPQHF. As DNA, the CDR3 is TGTGCCAGCAGCATAGGAGGTACCCTAAATCAGCCCCAGCATTTT.

This clonotype was picked up many times. The chain employs TRBV7-2 and TRBJ2-4; no definite D call. The CDR3 is made up of 15 amino acids. Germline lookup yields CDR1 SGHTA and CDR2 FQGNSA. V was cut by 2 bases and J by 0 bases, with 8 bases left in between. The CDR3 nucleotides are TGTGCCAGCAGCTTATTGCGTTTAGCCAAAAACATTCAGTACTTC. Amino acid sequence: CASSLLRLAKNIQYF.

This clonotype was counted a few times. The V call is TRBV12-3 or TRBV12-4, the J call TRBJ2-5, with 8 bases identical to TRBD1. The V gene end was trimmed by 6 bases and the J gene end by 13 bases; junction bases not matched to a gene: 7. CDR3 size: 11 residues. This CDR3 is CASSWDRSVYF. The CDR3, as DNA: TGTGCCAGCAGCTGGGACAGGTCCGTGTACTTC.

This clonotype was seen many times. This chain links TRBV28 with TRBJ1-2, with D unclear. The germline V gene encodes CDR1 MDHEN and CDR2 SYDVKM. CDR3 size: 15 residues. The V end was cut by 5 bases, the J end by 4 bases, with 17 bases between. The CDR3 nucleotides read TGTGCCAGCAGTCCCGGTCCTGCGAGCGGCTATGGCTACACCTTC. As protein: CASSPGPASGYGYTF.

This clonotype was seen many times. The chain combines TRBV7-2 with TRBJ1-1, with D possibly TRBD1 on 6 matching bases. The ends were cut back, 5 bases at V and 6 bases at J, with 13 bases in the middle. CDR3 length: 13 amino acids. The germline V gene encodes CDR1 SGHTA and CDR2 FQGNSA. The chain's CDR3 is CASSPKRGAEAFF. In nucleotides, the CDR3 is TGTGCCAGCAGCCCCAAAAGGGGGGCTGAAGCTTTCTTT.

The chain uses TRBV20-1 and TRBJ1-1; no reliable D call. V lost 0 bases and J lost 5, with 10 bases in between. CDR1 is DFQATT and CDR2 is SNEGSKA in the germline V gene (reference sequence). The CDR3 is made up of 13 amino acids. The CDR3 nucleotides are TGCAGTGCTAGAGATCCGGGGAGGACTGAAGCTTTCTTT. The encoded protein is CSARDPGRTEAFF.

This sequence joins TRBV20-1 and TRBJ1-1, with unresolved D. This CDR3 contains 13 residues. The V end was cut by 0 bases, the J end by 3 bases, with 8 bases between. CDR1 and CDR2 (germline): DFQATT, SNEGSKA (reference sequence). The CDR3 protein is CSAREYTDTEAFF. The CDR3 nucleotides are TGCAGTGCTAGAGAGTACACAGACACTGAAGCTTTCTTT.

The V call is TRBV5-1, the J call TRBJ2-1; TRBD1 is a possible D gene (6 bases). The germline gives CDR1 SGHRS, CDR2 YFSETQ. This CDR3 comprises 13 residues. Trimming took off 0 bases at V and 13 bases at J, with 14 bases between the two ends. CDR3: CASSLAGTRIQFF. CDR3 nucleotide sequence: TGCGCCAGCAGCTTGGCCGGGACACGAATTCAGTTCTTC.

The chain is built from TRBV4-1 and TRBJ2-2; 10 bases fit TRBD2. This CDR3 region has 18 residues. The V and J ends lost 4 bases and 4 bases, in that order; junction bases with no gene match: 12. Germline values: CDR1 MGHRA, CDR2 YSYEKL. The CDR3, as DNA: TGCGCCAGCAGCCCGGTCACTAGCGGGGAGTTAGGCACCGGGGAGCTGTTTTTT. Its translation: CASSPVTSGELGTGELFF.